This T cell receptor (beta chain) is from a study of technical replicates of blood from several donors. Germline loops: CDR1 LNHDA, CDR2 SQIVND (reference sequence). The CDR3 totals 17 residues. V dropped 5 bases and J dropped 2; count of bases not matched to a gene: 13. TCRdb's copy holds only in-frame clones and misses some; the assay was immunoSEQ multiplex PCR. The sample carries 64,000 or so clones, around 97% recorded once. The TCR originated in a human donor in good health. This sequence joins TRBV19 and TRBJ2-7, with TRBD2 matching 9 bases. Sequenced sample: T cells isolated from PBMCs. CDR3 amino acids: CASSRVGKRGDPYEQYF. The CDR3 DNA is TGTGCCAGTAGTCGTGTAGGGAAGCGGGGGGATCCCTACGAGCAGTACTTC. The full variable domain, with the rest looked up from reference TRBV19 and TRBJ2-7, is DGGITQSPKYLFRKEGQNVTLSCEQNLNHDAMYWYRQDPGQGLRLIYYSQIVNDFQKGDIAEGYSVSREKKESFPLTVTSAQKNPTAFYLCASSRVGKRGDPYEQYFGPGTRLTVT.